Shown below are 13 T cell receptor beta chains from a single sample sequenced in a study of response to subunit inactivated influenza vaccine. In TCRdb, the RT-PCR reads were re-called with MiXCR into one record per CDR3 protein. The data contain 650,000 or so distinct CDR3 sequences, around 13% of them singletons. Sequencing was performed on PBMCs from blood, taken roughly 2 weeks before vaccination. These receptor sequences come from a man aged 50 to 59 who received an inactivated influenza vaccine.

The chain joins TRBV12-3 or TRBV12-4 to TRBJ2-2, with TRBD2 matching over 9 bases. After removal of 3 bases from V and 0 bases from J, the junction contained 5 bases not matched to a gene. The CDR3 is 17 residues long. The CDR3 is CASSFSGGRANTGELFF. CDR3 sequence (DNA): TGTGCCAGCAGTTTTTCAGGCGGGAGGGCGAACACCGGGGAGCTGTTTTTT.

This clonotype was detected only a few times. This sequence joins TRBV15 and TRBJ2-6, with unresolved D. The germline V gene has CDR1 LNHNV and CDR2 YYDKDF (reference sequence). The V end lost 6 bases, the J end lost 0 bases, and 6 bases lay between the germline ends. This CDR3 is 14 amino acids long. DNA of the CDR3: TGTGCCACCAGGGGAAGCTCTGGGGCCAACGTCCTGACTTTC. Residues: CATRGSSGANVLTF.

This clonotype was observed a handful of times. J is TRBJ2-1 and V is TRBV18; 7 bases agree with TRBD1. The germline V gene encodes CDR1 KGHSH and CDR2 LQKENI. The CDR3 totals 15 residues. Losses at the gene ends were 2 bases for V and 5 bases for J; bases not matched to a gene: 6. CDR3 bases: TGTGCCAGCTCACCAGACAGGGTCAAGGACAATGAGCAGTTCTTC. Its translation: CASSPDRVKDNEQFF.

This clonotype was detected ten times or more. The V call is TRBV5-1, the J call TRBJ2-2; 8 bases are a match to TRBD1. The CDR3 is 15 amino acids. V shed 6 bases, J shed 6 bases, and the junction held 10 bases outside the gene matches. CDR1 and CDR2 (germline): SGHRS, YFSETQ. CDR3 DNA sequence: TGCGCCAGCACCTGGGGGACAGGAGGTTCCGGGGAGCTGTTTTTT. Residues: CASTWGTGGSGELFF.

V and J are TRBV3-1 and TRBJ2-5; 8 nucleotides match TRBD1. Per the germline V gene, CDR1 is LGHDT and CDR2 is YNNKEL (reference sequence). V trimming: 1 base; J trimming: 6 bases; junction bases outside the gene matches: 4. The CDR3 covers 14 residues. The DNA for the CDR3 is TGTGCCAGCAGCCAAGGGACAGGGAGGAAGACCCAGTACTTC. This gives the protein CASSQGTGRKTQYF.

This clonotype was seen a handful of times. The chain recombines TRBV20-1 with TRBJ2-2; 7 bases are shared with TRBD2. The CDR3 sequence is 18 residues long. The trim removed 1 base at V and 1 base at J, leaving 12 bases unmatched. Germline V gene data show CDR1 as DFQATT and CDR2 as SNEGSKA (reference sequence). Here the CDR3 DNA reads TGCAGTGCTAGAGTCTTTTCGGGAAGCGGGGAGAACACCGGGGAGCTGTTTTTT. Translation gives CSARVFSGSGENTGELFF.

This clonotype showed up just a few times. In nucleotides, the CDR3 is TGTGCCAGCAGCTTCTCCGGGACAGGGGAATACGAGCAGTACTTC. Translated: CASSFSGTGEYEQYF. This chain uses TRBV7-8 with TRBJ2-7, with TRBD1 identical over 10 bases. The CDR3 spans 15 residues. With V trimmed by 3 bases and J by 4 bases, 6 bases remained unmatched. Germline V gives CDR1 SGHVS, CDR2 FQNEAQ.

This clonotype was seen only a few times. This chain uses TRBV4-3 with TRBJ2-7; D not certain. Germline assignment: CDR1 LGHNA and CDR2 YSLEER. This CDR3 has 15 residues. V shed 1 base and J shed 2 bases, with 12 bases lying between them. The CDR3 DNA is TGCGCCAGCAGCCAAGCTTCGGCCGGACCCTACGAGCAGTACTTC. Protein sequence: CASSQASAGPYEQYF.

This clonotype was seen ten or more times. The CDR3 DNA reads as TGTGCCAGCAGTTGGGGGGGCCAAAGCACAGATACGCAGTATTTT. Its translation: CASSWGGQSTDTQYF. This chain connects TRBV12-3 or TRBV12-4 to TRBJ2-3, with D maybe TRBD2 (7 bases). This CDR3 has 15 amino acids. The V end lost 4 bases, the J end lost 0 bases, and 11 bases lay between the germline ends.

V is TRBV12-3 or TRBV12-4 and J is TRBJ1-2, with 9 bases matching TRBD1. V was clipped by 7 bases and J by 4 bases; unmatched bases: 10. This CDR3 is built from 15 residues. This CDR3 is CASTPGQGLGYGYTF. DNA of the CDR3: TGTGCCAGCACCCCGGGACAGGGCCTCGGCTATGGCTACACCTTC.

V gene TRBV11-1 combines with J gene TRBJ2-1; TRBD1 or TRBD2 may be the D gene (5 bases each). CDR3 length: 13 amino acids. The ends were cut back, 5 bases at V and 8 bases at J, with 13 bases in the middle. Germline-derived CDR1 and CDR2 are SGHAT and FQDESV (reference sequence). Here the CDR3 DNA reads TGTGCCAGCAGCCCCCCCCAGGGACATGAGCAGTTCTTC. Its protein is CASSPPQGHEQFF.

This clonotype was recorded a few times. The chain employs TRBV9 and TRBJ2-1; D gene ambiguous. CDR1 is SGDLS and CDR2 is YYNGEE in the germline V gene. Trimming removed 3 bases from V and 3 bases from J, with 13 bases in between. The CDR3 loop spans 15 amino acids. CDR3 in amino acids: CASSATLSGYNEQFF. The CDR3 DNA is TGTGCCAGCAGCGCCACCCTTTCAGGCTACAATGAGCAGTTCTTC.

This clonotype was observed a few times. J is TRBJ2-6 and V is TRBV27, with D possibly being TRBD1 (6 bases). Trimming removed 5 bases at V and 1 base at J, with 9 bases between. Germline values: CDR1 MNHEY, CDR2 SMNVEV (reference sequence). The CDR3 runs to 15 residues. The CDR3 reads CASSQGGSGANVLTF. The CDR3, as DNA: TGTGCCAGCAGTCAAGGGGGTTCTGGGGCCAACGTCCTGACTTTC.